The 17 T cell receptor beta chains in this list originate from one sample, sequenced in a study of shared clonotypes between healthy human individuals. Profiled with immunoSEQ multiplex PCR; TCRdb holds only in-frame clones, not every one. The sample includes over a million clones, around 74% of them seen just once. The sequenced sample consisted of memory CD4+ T cells sorted from blood. Subset: CD45RA-negative fraction. These receptors originate from a young man in good health.

The chain links TRBV5-1 to TRBJ2-3, with D hard to call. The CDR3 has 15 amino acids. Germline V lookup: CDR1 SGHRS, CDR2 YFSETQ. The V end was cut by 0 bases, the J end by 3 bases, with 11 bases between. CDR3 nucleotides: TGCGCCAGCAGCTTGGCCTCTTTTGCGACAGATACGCAGTATTTT. This codes for CASSLASFATDTQYF. Complete variable domain (other parts from reference TRBV5-1 and TRBJ2-3): KAGVTQTPRYLIKTRGQQVTLSCSPISGHRSVSWYQQTPGQGLQFLFEYFSETQRNKGNFPGRFSGRQFSNSRSEMNVSTLELGDSALYLCASSLASFATDTQYFGPGTRLTVL.

V and J are TRBV9 and TRBJ2-3; TRBD2 might be the D (7 bases). Trimming stripped 5 bases from V and 1 base from J, with 23 bases between. Germline values: CDR1 SGDLS, CDR2 YYNGEE. The CDR3 is made up of 18 amino acids. CDR3 sequence: CASSLTSAGAIGTDTQYF. CDR3 sequence (DNA): TGTGCCAGCAGTTTAACTTCCGCGGGGGCCATAGGCACAGATACGCAGTATTTT.

The chain has TRBV30 and TRBJ2-1, with 9 bases identical to TRBD1. This CDR3 has 15 amino acids. Germline CDR1 is GTSNPN and CDR2 is SVGIG (reference sequence). Trimming took 0 bases from V and 2 from J; bases not matched to a gene: 2. The DNA for the CDR3 is TGTGCCTGGAGTGTACAGGGGGCACCCTACAATGAGCAGTTCTTC. This encodes CAWSVQGAPYNEQFF. The complete variable domain, with remaining parts taken from reference TRBV30 and TRBJ2-1, reads SQTIHQWPATLVQPVGSPLSLECTVEGTSNPNLYWYRQAAGRGLQLLFYSVGIGQISSEVPQNLSASRPQDRQFILSSKKLLLSDSGFYLCAWSVQGAPYNEQFFGPGTRLTVL.

This sequence joins TRBV7-2 and TRBJ2-3, with D maybe TRBD1 (5 bases). The CDR3 runs to 15 residues. Per the germline V gene, CDR1 is SGHTA and CDR2 is FQGNSA. V lost 5 bases and J 2 bases, leaving 14 bases between the germline ends. CDR3 amino acids: CASSPRLGPTDTQYF. The CDR3 DNA reads TGTGCCAGCAGCCCGCGTCTGGGGCCCACAGATACGCAGTATTTT.

The chain employs TRBV4-1 and TRBJ2-7; TRBD1 is a possible D gene (7 bases). Per the germline V gene, CDR1 is MGHRA and CDR2 is YSYEKL. The CDR3 covers 17 residues. The V end was cut by 0 bases, the J end by 0 bases, with 15 bases between. This CDR3 is CASSQDPYRGLSYEQYF. The DNA of the CDR3 is TGCGCCAGCAGCCAAGATCCTTACAGGGGACTCTCCTACGAGCAGTACTTC.

The genes are TRBV28 and TRBJ2-1; D uncertain. The CDR3 runs 16 residues. CDR1 is MDHEN and CDR2 is SYDVKM in the germline V gene. V gave up 6 bases and J gave up 0 bases, with 15 bases separating them. CDR3 DNA: TGTGCCAGCAGATCCGATGCTGGTAGCTCCTACAATGAGCAGTTCTTC. Translated: CASRSDAGSSYNEQFF.

This clone was detected ten times or more. The rearrangement links TRBV2 to TRBJ2-1; 9 bases match TRBD2. J gave up 7 bases and V 8 bases, and 9 bases lay outside the gene matches. The CDR3 runs to 14 residues. Germline CDR1 is SNHLY and CDR2 is FYNNEI. CDR3 DNA sequence: TGTGCCAGCGGAGAGGGCGGGAGGGTTAATGAGCAGTTCTTC. This sequence encodes CASGEGGRVNEQFF.

The V call is TRBV29-1, the J call TRBJ2-7; 8 positions match TRBD1. V lost 4 bases, J lost 1 base, and 6 bases stayed unmatched. The CDR3 is 14 amino acids. Per the germline V gene, CDR1 is SQVTM and CDR2 is ANQGSEA. The CDR3 DNA is TGCAGCGTTGGCACAGGGGGATCATCCTACGAGCAGTACTTC. Encoded protein: CSVGTGGSSYEQYF.

The chain couples TRBV19 to TRBJ1-6; TRBD1 aligns across 11 bases. Germline V lookup: CDR1 LNHDA, CDR2 SQIVND (reference sequence). The junction had 2 bases not matched to a gene; V was cut back by 6 bases and J by 7 bases. CDR3 length: 14 residues. CDR3 protein: CASRGTGGNSPLHF. DNA of the CDR3: TGTGCCAGTAGGGGGACAGGGGGGAATTCACCCCTCCACTTT. The whole variable domain, filled in from reference TRBV19 and TRBJ1-6, reads DGGITQSPKYLFRKEGQNVTLSCEQNLNHDAMYWYRQDPGQGLRLIYYSQIVNDFQKGDIAEGYSVSREKKESFPLTVTSAQKNPTAFYLCASRGTGGNSPLHFGNGTRLTVT.

The rearrangement joins TRBV7-2 to TRBJ2-6; D not certain. The CDR3 is 18 residues long. From germline, CDR1 is SGHTA and CDR2 FQGNSA. The V gene lost 2 bases and the J gene lost 1 base, with 15 bases spanning the gap. CDR3 nucleotides: TGTGCCAGCAGCTTACTGTTCGTGGTCTCATCTGGGGCCAACGTCCTGACTTTC. It codes for CASSLLFVVSSGANVLTF.

The chain has TRBV4-1 and TRBJ2-3; unclear D gene. Germline V gene lookup returns CDR1 MGHRA and CDR2 YSYEKL. The CDR3 contains 13 residues. Deletions cut 8 bases from V and 2 bases from J, with 11 bases between. CDR3 sequence: CASRLAYTDTQYF. DNA for the CDR3: TGCGCCAGCCGATTGGCCTACACAGATACGCAGTATTTT.

About this clone itself: The sample carries other DNA sequences with the same CDR3. The V and J genes are TRBV5-1 and TRBJ2-1, with 8 nucleotides matching TRBD1. Germline V gives CDR1 SGHRS, CDR2 YFSETQ. This CDR3 comprises 15 residues. The ends lost 0 bases at V and 1 base at J; junction bases unmatched: 0. CDR3 in DNA: TGCGCCAGCAGCTTGGGGACAGGGTCCTACAATGAGCAGTTCTTC. Translated: CASSLGTGSYNEQFF.

This CDR3 is CASSSGTSGGEPTGELFF. CDR3 coding DNA: TGCGCCAGCAGCTCCGGGACTAGCGGGGGGGAGCCCACCGGGGAGCTGTTTTTT. The chain uses TRBV5-1 and TRBJ2-2, with 16 bases fitting TRBD2. The CDR3 runs to 18 residues. Trimming cost V 3 bases and J 4 bases; bases outside gene matches: 6. The germline V gene encodes CDR1 SGHRS and CDR2 YFSETQ.

The chain couples TRBV30 to TRBJ1-2, with D perhaps matching TRBD1 (6 bases). This CDR3 is built from 12 residues. Trimming removed 7 bases from V and 8 bases from J, with 17 bases in between. Germline V gene data show CDR1 as GTSNPN and CDR2 as SVGIG (reference sequence). The CDR3 protein is CASDSPMRGYTF. The CDR3 nucleotides are TGTGCCTCGGACAGTCCCATGAGGGGCTACACCTTC.

This chain joins TRBV9 and TRBJ2-1; TRBD2 matches 7 bases. Losses at the gene ends were 0 bases for V and 6 bases for J; bases not matched to a gene: 9. The CDR3 length is 16 residues. Germline V gene lookup returns CDR1 SGDLS and CDR2 YYNGEE. The CDR3 here is CASSVVATSRTNEQFF. CDR3 DNA sequence: TGTGCCAGCAGCGTAGTAGCGACTAGCAGGACCAATGAGCAGTTCTTC.

This clone was counted at least ten times. This chain links TRBV7-9 with TRBJ1-6; D not certain. The CDR3 has 18 residues. In germline, CDR1 is SEHNR, CDR2 FQNEAQ (reference sequence). The germline V and J ends were trimmed by 0 bases and 6 bases, with 18 bases remaining between them. CDR3 amino acids: CASSLARLGVTGNSPLHF. The CDR3 bases are TGTGCCAGCAGCTTAGCTCGCCTAGGAGTTACGGGTAATTCACCCCTCCACTTT.

The chain carries TRBV2 and TRBJ2-7; 9 positions agree with TRBD2. CDR1 and CDR2 from the germline V gene are SNHLY and FYNNEI. V shed 4 bases, J shed 7 bases, and the junction held 8 bases outside the gene matches. The CDR3 is 14 amino acids. CDR3 nucleotides: TGTGCCAGCAGTGGAAGAGCGGGGGGAGGGGAGCAGTACTTC. Amino acids: CASSGRAGGGEQYF.